This T cell receptor beta chain was observed in a study of PD-L1 blockade in urothelial cancer. Study information: The researchers analyzed blood 3 weeks (second dose) and 6 weeks after treatment start.

The method was immunoSEQ multiplex PCR; TCRdb's version includes in-frame clones alone and lacks a portion of them. The data show about 84,000 clones, with roughly nine tenths seen just once and 7.5% to 10% held by the top ten. V was clipped by 0 bases and J by 2 bases, with 13 bases between them. Germline V gene sequence: CDR1 SGHRS, CDR2 YFSETQ. The CDR3 contains 16 residues. Sequencing used PBMCs, obtained around atezolizumab (anti-PD-L1) treatment. The TCR was taken from a man aged 60 to 75 with urothelial cancer. The chain uses TRBV5-1 and TRBJ2-3; a possible D gene is TRBD2 (7 bases). This CDR3 is CASSLGAGALTDTQYF. The CDR3 nucleotides read TGCGCCAGCAGCTTGGGGGCGGGGGCCCTCACAGATACGCAGTATTTT.